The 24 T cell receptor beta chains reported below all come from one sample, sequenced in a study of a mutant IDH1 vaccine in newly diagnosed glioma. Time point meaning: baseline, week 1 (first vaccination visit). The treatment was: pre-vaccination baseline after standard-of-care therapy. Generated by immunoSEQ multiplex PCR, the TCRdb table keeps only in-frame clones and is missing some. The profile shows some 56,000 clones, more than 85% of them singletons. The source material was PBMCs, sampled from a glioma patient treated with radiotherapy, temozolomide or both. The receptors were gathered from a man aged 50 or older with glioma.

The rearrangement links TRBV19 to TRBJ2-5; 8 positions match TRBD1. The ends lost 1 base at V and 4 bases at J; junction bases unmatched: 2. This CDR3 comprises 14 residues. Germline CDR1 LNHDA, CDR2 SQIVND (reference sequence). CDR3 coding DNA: TGTGCCAGTAGTATAGGGGGGACAGGAGAGACCCAGTACTTC. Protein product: CASSIGGTGETQYF.

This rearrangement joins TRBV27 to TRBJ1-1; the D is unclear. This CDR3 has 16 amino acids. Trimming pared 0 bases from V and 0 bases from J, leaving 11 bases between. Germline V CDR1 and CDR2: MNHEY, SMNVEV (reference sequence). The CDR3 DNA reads TGTGCCAGCAGTTTATCGGGGATGGTACTGAACACTGAAGCTTTCTTT. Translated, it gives CASSLSGMVLNTEAFF.

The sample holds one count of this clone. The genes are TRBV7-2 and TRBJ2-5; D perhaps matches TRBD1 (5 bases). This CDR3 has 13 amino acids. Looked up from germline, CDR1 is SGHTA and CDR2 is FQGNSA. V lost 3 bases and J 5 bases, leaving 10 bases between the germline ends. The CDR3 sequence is CASSLQGWETQYF. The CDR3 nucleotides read TGTGCCAGCAGCTTGCAGGGCTGGGAGACCCAGTACTTC.

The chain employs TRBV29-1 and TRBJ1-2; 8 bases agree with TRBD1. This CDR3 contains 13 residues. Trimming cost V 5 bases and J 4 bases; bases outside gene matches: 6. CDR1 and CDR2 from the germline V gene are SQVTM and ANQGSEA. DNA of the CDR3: TGCAGCGTTTCCACAGGGACAGGCTATGGCTACACCTTC. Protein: CSVSTGTGYGYTF.

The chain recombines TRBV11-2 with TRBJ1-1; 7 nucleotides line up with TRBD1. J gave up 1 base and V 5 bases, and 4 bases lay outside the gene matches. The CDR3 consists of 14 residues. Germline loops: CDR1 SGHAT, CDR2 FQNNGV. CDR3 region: CASSEDRWNTEAFF. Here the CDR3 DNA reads TGTGCCAGCAGCGAGGACAGGTGGAACACTGAAGCTTTCTTT.

CDR3 in DNA: TGTGCCAGCAGCCGAACAACGTACCGACAGGGGCAGGGGACAGATACGCAGTATTTT. Protein sequence: CASSRTTYRQGQGTDTQYF. The rearrangement uses TRBV7-9 and TRBJ2-3; 8 bases match TRBD1. Germline CDR1 is SEHNR and CDR2 is FQNEAQ (reference sequence). CDR3 length equals 19 residues. V lost 5 bases to trimming and J lost 3 bases; unmatched junction nucleotides: 19.

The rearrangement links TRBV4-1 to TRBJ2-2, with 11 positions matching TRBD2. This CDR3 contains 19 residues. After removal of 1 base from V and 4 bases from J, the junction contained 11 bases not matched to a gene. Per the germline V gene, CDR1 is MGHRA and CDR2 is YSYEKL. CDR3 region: CASSQVQNSGRARTGELFF. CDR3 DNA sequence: TGCGCCAGCAGCCAAGTCCAAAATAGCGGGAGGGCCCGCACCGGGGAGCTGTTTTTT.

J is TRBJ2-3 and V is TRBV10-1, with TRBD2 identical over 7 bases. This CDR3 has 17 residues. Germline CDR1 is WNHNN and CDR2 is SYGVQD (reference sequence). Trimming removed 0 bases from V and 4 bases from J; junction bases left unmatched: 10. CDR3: CASSESQRGLGADTQYF. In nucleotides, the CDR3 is TGCGCCAGCAGTGAGTCCCAGCGGGGATTGGGCGCAGATACGCAGTATTTT.

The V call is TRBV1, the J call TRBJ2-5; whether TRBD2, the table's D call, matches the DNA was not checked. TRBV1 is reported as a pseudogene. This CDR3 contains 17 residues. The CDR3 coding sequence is TGCACCAGCAGCCAAGATATCCTAGCGGGACAACAAGAGACCCAGTACTTC. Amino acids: CTSSQDILAGQQETQYF.

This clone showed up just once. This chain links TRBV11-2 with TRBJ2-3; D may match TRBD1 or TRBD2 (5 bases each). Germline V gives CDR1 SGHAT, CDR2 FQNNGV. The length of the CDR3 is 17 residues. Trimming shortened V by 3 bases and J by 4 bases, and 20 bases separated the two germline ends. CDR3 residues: CASSFKKGPSDSDTQYF. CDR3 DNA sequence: TGTGCCAGCAGCTTCAAAAAGGGGCCGTCGGACTCAGATACGCAGTATTTT.

The CDR3 sequence is CASSPGGKLMGGYTF. In DNA, the CDR3 is TGTGCCAGCAGTCCCGGAGGGAAGTTAATGGGAGGCTACACCTTC. The V gene is TRBV6-1, the J gene TRBJ1-2; D ambiguous. The germline V and J ends were trimmed by 5 bases and 8 bases, with 21 bases remaining between them. CDR3 length: 15 residues. The germline gives CDR1 MNHNS, CDR2 SASEGT.

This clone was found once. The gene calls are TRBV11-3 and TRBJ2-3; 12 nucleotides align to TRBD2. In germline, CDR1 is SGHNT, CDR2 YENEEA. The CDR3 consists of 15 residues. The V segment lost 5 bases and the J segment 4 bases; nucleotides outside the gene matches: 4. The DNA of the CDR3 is TGTGCCAGCAGCCTACTAGCGGGAGGTGCAGATACGCAGTATTTT. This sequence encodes CASSLLAGGADTQYF.

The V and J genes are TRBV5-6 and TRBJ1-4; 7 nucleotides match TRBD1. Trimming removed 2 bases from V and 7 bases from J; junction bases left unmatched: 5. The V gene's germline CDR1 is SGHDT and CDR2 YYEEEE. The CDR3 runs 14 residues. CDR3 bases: TGTGCCAGCAGCTTACAGGGGAGGGCTGAAAAACTGTTTTTT. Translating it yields CASSLQGRAEKLFF. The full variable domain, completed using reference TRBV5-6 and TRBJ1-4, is DAGVTQSPTHLIKTRGQQVTLRCSPKSGHDTVSWYQQALGQGPQFIFQYYEEEERQRGNFPDRFSGHQFPNYSSELNVNALLLGDSALYLCASSLQGRAEKLFFGSGTQLSVL.

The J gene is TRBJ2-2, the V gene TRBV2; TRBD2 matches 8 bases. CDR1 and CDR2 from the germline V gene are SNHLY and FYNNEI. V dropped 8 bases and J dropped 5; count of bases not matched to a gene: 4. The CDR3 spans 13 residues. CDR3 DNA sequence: TGTGCCAGCCGGGGGGGCCGGACCGGGGAGCTGTTTTTT. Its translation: CASRGGRTGELFF.

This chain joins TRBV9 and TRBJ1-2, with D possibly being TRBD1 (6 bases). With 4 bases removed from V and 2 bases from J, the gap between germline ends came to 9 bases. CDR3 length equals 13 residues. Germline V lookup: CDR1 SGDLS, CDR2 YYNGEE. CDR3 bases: TGTGCCAGCAGCCAGGGGAGGAACTATGGCTACACCTTC. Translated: CASSQGRNYGYTF.

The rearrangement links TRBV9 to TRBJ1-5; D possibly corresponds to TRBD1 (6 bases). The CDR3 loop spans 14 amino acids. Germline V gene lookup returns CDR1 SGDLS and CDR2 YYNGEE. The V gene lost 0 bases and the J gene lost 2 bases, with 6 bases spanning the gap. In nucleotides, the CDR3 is TGTGCCAGCAGCGTAGGGACAGGCAATCAGCCCCAGCATTTT. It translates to CASSVGTGNQPQHF. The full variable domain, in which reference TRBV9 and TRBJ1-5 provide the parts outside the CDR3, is DSGVTQTPKHLITATGQRVTLRCSPRSGDLSVYWYQQSLDQGLQFLIQYYNGEERAKGNILERFSAQQFPDLHSELNLSSLELGDSALYFCASSVGTGNQPQHFGDGTRLSIL.

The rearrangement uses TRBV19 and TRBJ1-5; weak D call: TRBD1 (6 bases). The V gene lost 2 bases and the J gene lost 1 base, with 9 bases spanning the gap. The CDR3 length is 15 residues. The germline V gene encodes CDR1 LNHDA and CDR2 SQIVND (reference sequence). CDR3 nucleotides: TGTGCCAGTAGTATACAGGGGTTCAGCAATCAGCCCCAGCATTTT. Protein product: CASSIQGFSNQPQHF.

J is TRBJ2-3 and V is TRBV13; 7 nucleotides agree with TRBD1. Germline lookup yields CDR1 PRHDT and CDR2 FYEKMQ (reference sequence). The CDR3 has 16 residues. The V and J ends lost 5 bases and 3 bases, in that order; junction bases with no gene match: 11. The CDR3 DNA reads TGTGCCAGCAGCCCACAGGGGTTTATAGGGACAGATACGCAGTATTTT. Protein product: CASSPQGFIGTDTQYF.

The CDR3 spells CASRPITSYTEAFF. CDR3 nucleotides: TGTGCCAGCAGGCCCATCACAAGTTACACTGAAGCTTTCTTT. The V and J genes are TRBV28 and TRBJ1-1; D gene ambiguous. V was shortened by 6 bases and J by 3 bases, with 14 bases between the two germline ends. Germline V gene lookup returns CDR1 MDHEN and CDR2 SYDVKM. The CDR3 covers 14 residues.

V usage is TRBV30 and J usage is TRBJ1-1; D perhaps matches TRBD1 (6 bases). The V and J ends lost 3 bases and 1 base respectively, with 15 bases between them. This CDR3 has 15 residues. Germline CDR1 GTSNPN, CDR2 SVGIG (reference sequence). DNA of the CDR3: TGTGCCTGGAGGATCAGGGGAAGGCGGAACACTGAAGCTTTCTTT. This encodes CAWRIRGRRNTEAFF.

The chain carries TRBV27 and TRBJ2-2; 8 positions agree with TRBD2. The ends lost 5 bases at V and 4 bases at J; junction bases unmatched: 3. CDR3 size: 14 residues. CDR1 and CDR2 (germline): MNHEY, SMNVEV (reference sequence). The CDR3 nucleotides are TGTGCCAGCAGTAGCGGGAGCGGCACCGGGGAGCTGTTTTTT. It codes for CASSSGSGTGELFF.

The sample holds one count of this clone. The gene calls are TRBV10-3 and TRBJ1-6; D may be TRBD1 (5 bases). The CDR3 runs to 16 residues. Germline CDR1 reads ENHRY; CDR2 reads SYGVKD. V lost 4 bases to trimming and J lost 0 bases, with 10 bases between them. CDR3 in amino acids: CAISVQDPSYNSPLHF. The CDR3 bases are TGTGCCATCAGTGTACAGGACCCCTCCTATAATTCACCCCTCCACTTT.

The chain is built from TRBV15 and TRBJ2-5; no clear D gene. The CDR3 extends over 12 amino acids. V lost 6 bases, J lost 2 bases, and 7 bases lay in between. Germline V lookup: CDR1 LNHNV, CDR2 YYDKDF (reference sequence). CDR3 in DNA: TGTGCCACCAGTTACGGGCAAGAGACCCAGTACTTC. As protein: CATSYGQETQYF.

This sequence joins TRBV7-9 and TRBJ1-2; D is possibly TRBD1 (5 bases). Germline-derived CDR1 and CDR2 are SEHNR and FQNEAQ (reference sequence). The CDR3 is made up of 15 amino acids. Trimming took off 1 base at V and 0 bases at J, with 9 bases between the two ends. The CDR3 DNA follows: TGTGCCAGCAGCTTAGTTGACAGTACTAACTATGGCTACACCTTC. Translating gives CASSLVDSTNYGYTF.